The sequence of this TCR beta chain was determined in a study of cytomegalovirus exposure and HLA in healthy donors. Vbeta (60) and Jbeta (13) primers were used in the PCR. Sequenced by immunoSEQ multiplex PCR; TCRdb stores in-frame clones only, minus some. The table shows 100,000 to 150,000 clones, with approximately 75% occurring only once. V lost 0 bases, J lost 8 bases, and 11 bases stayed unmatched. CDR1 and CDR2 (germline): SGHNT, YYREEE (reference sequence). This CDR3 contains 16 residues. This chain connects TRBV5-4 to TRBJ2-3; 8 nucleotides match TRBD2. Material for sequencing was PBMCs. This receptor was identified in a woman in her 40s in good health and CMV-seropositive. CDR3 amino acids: CASSLATGGPGGTQYF. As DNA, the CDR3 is TGTGCCAGCAGCTTGGCCACGGGAGGGCCAGGAGGTACGCAGTATTTT.